This is a list of T cell receptor beta chains from one sample in a study of blood T cells in healthy people across ages. One entry per CDR3 protein results from TCRdb running MiXCR on the 5' RACE reads. Seen here are hundreds of thousands of distinct CDR3 sequences, 58% observed once, and the top ten hold around 20%. The sample consisted of blood. These receptors were collected from a man aged 25 to 45 in good health. The CDR3 runs from the conserved cysteine through the conserved F or W. A D gene is named only where the DNA matches it firmly. Expanded clones get a size class; other rows say once, few or many, or leave the size out.

d_gene	len	v_gene	abundance	j_gene	CDR3nt	CDR3aa
.	13	TRBV7-9	.	TRBJ1-2	TGTGCCAGCAGTTTAGATGGGAATGGTGGCTACACCTTC	CASSLDGNGGYTF
.	15	TRBV6-1	.	TRBJ2-3	TGTGCCAGCAGCCGAGCTACTAGTCCCACAGATACGCAGTATTTT	CASSRATSPTDTQYF
.	15	TRBV3-1	many	TRBJ2-5	TGTGCCAGCAGCCAAGCCCTTACAGGGTTGGAGACCCAGTACTTC	CASSQALTGLETQYF
.	14	TRBV12-3/TRBV12-4	.	TRBJ1-3	TGTGCCAGCTGGGCCCCACACGTCGGAAACACCATATATTTT	CASWAPHVGNTIYF
.	13	TRBV7-8	.	TRBJ2-5	TGTGCCAGCAGCTCAGGGGAAGTAATCAAGCAGTACTTC	CASSSGEVIKQYF
TRBD2	15	TRBV27	few	TRBJ2-7	TGTGCCAGCAGTTTAAGGCGGGAGGTCTCCTACGAGCAGTACTTC	CASSLRREVSYEQYF
TRBD1	12	TRBV29-1	.	TRBJ2-7	TGCAGCTCTAGGACAGGAGCTGACGAGCAGTACTTC	CSSRTGADEQYF
.	12	TRBV29-1	.	TRBJ2-4	TGCAGCCTCCGGGGGACGGAAAACATTCAGTACTTC	CSLRGTENIQYF
.	15	TRBV5-6	few	TRBJ2-3	TGTGCCAGCAGTTTTCCGACAGGCGCTACAGATACGCAGTATTTT	CASSFPTGATDTQYF
.	13	TRBV6-5	few	TRBJ2-3	TGTGCCAGCAGTTTGGACTGGATAAATACGCAGTATTTT	CASSLDWINTQYF
.	14	TRBV7-2	.	TRBJ2-7	TGTGCCAGCAGCGTAGCGAAGGTCTATGACGAGCAGTACTTC	CASSVAKVYDEQYF
TRBD2	17	TRBV18	.	TRBJ2-5	TGTGCCAGCTCGGGGACTAGCGGGAGAATCGGGGAAGAGACCCAGTACTTC	CASSGTSGRIGEETQYF
.	15	TRBV5-1	.	TRBJ2-4	TGCGCCAGCAGCCGCGACAGCTCGGGTGGAAACATTCAGTACTTC	CASSRDSSGGNIQYF
TRBD1	16	TRBV18	.	TRBJ1-6	TGTGCCAGCTCAGGTGGCCGGGGACAGGATAATTCACCCCTCCACTTT	CASSGGRGQDNSPLHF
.	15	TRBV11-2	few	TRBJ2-1	TGTGCCAGCAGCTCCCAACTAGGGGCGGGCGATGAGCAGTTCTTC	CASSSQLGAGDEQFF
.	15	TRBV6-5	once	TRBJ1-1	TGTGCCAGCAGTTACTCTACAGGGTCTTACACTGAAGCTTTCTTT	CASSYSTGSYTEAFF
.	14	TRBV10-3	.	TRBJ1-3	TGTGCCATCAGGTCGGACGGGACCAGAAACACCATATATTTT	CAIRSDGTRNTIYF
.	14	TRBV7-9	.	TRBJ2-5	TGTGCCAGCAGCTTAGCGGGAGTGTCCAATGAGCAGTACTTC	CASSLAGVSNEQYF
TRBD2	15	TRBV6-4	.	TRBJ2-1	TGTGCCAGCAGTGTTCTAGCGGGGGGCGTGAATGAGCAGTTCTTC	CASSVLAGGVNEQFF
TRBD2	13	TRBV20-1	.	TRBJ2-7	TGCAGTGCTTCAGGACTAGCGGGGGTTGAGCAGTACTTC	CSASGLAGVEQYF
.	12	TRBV20-1	few	TRBJ1-2	TGCAGTGCTCGCGGACAGACCTATGGCTACACCTTC	CSARGQTYGYTF
.	13	TRBV28	.	TRBJ2-7	TGTGCCAGCAAGGGTGTATCTAGGGCCGAGCAGTACTTC	CASKGVSRAEQYF